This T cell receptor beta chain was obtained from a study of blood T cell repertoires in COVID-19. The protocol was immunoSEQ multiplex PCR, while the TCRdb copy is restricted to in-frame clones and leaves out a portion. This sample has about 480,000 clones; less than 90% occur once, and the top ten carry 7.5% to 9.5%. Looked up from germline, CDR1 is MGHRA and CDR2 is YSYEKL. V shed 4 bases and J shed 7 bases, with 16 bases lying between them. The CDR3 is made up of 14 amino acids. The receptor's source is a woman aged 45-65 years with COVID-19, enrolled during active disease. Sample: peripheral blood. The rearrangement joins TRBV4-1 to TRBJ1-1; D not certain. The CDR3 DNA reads TGCGCCAGCAGCCGTTCAGCGGCCGGCGGTGAAGCTTTCTTT. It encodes CASSRSAAGGEAFF.